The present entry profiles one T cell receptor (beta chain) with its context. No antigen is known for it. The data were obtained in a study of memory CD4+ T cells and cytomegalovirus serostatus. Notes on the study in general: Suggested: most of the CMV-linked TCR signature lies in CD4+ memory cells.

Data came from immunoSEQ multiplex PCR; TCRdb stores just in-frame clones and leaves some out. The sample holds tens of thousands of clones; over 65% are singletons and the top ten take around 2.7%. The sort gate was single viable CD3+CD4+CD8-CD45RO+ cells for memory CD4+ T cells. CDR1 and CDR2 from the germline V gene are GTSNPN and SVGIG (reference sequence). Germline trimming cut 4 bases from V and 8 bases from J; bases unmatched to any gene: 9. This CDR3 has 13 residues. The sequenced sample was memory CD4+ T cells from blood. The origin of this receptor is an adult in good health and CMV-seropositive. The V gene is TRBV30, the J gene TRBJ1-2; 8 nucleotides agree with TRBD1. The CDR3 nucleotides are TGTGCCTGGACCCGACAGGGGAGGGTCGGCTACACCTTC. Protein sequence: CAWTRQGRVGYTF. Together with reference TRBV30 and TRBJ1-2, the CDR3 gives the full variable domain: SQTIHQWPATLVQPVGSPLSLECTVEGTSNPNLYWYRQAAGRGLQLLFYSVGIGQISSEVPQNLSASRPQDRQFILSSKKLLLSDSGFYLCAWTRQGRVGYTFGSGTRLTVV.